The 15 T cell receptor beta chains listed next were all sequenced from one sample in a study of CD8 T cells in Susac syndrome. With random hexamers, roughly 0.45 to 1 ug RNA was reverse transcribed. Each CDR3 protein gets one entry after TCRdb re-called the immunoSEQ multiplex PCR reads with MiXCR. The profile covers hundreds of thousands of distinct CDR3 sequences, with 94% appearing a single time and about 0.14% taken by the ten largest. Sequencing was carried out using CD4+ T cells from PBMCs. Receptors were obtained from a human donor with Susac syndrome.

V and J are TRBV12-5 and TRBJ2-7, with a weak D call TRBD1 (5 bases). The germline V gene has CDR1 LGHNT and CDR2 FRNRAP. The V gene lost 2 bases and the J gene lost 9 bases, with 11 bases spanning the gap. The CDR3 runs to 12 residues. CDR3 amino acids: CASGLSWGRQYF. Here the CDR3 DNA reads TGTGCTAGTGGTTTGTCGTGGGGCAGGCAGTACTTC.

The chain employs TRBV19 and TRBJ2-7, with TRBD1 matching 9 bases. Germline CDR1 reads LNHDA; CDR2 reads SQIVND (reference sequence). The CDR3 spans 14 residues. With V trimmed by 6 bases and J by 0 bases, 3 bases remained unmatched. This chain's CDR3 is CASRRTGDSYEQYF. The CDR3 DNA reads as TGTGCCAGTAGGCGGACAGGGGACTCCTACGAGCAGTACTTC.

The rearrangement links TRBV12-3 or TRBV12-4 to TRBJ1-5; D gene unclear. The length of the CDR3 is 18 residues. V lost 6 bases and J lost 2, with 23 bases in between. Here the CDR3 reads CASRTTRAGVVGNQPQHF. The CDR3 DNA is TGTGCCAGCAGGACGACACGGGCAGGAGTTGTGGGCAATCAGCCCCAGCATTTT.

This clonotype turned up a few times. V is TRBV6-1 and J is TRBJ2-5; 11 bases align to TRBD2. The J segment lost 5 bases and the V segment lost 6 bases, leaving 11 bases of the junction unmatched. CDR3 length equals 16 residues. Germline loops: CDR1 MNHNS, CDR2 SASEGT. The CDR3 bases are TGTGCCAGCAGCCCCGGGGTAGCGGGGGGGCAGGAGACCCAGTACTTC. This codes for CASSPGVAGGQETQYF.

The V call is TRBV19, the J call TRBJ2-7, with 7 bases fitting TRBD1. This CDR3 has 15 amino acids. Germline V gene data show CDR1 as LNHDA and CDR2 as SQIVND (reference sequence). The V and J ends lost 8 bases and 6 bases, in that order; junction bases with no gene match: 16. The CDR3 region is CASGDKGAGLGEQYF. The CDR3 coding sequence is TGTGCCAGTGGGGACAAGGGGGCAGGATTGGGCGAGCAGTACTTC. Full variable domain (remainder filled in from reference TRBV19 and TRBJ2-7): DGGITQSPKYLFRKEGQNVTLSCEQNLNHDAMYWYRQDPGQGLRLIYYSQIVNDFQKGDIAEGYSVSREKKESFPLTVTSAQKNPTAFYLCASGDKGAGLGEQYFGPGTRLTVT.

This chain links TRBV30 with TRBJ1-2; no definite D call. Germline V gene lookup returns CDR1 GTSNPN and CDR2 SVGIG (reference sequence). V was trimmed by 4 bases and J by 0 bases, leaving 9 bases between them. This CDR3 comprises 13 residues. CDR3: CAWIRGTNYGYTF. The CDR3 DNA follows: TGTGCCTGGATTCGTGGGACTAACTATGGCTACACCTTC.

V gene TRBV7-2 combines with J gene TRBJ1-3, with TRBD1 matching over 7 bases. V lost 5 bases and J lost 4; bases outside the gene matches: 8. This CDR3 region has 15 residues. CDR1 is SGHTA, CDR2 FQGNSA, per germline. CDR3 in amino acids: CASSTRSGGGNTIYF. CDR3 DNA: TGTGCCAGCAGCACAAGGTCAGGGGGAGGAAACACCATATATTTT.

The V gene is TRBV30, the J gene TRBJ1-6, with D possibly being TRBD1 (5 bases). This CDR3 has 15 residues. Between the trimmed V and J ends, which lost 3 bases and 10 bases, there was a span of 19 bases. CDR1 and CDR2 (germline): GTSNPN, SVGIG (reference sequence). CDR3 sequence: CAWRAGQNGGSPLHF. As DNA, the CDR3 is TGTGCCTGGAGAGCAGGACAAAACGGTGGATCACCCCTCCACTTT.

The chain couples TRBV3-1 to TRBJ2-7, with a possible D match to TRBD1 (8 bases). Germline lookup yields CDR1 LGHDT and CDR2 YNNKEL (reference sequence). CDR3 length: 15 amino acids. V lost 4 bases and J lost 8, with 21 bases in between. CDR3 loop: CASSLGRDRISQQYF. In nucleotides, the CDR3 is TGTGCCAGCAGCCTTGGGAGGGACAGGATCTCCCAGCAGTACTTC.

The J gene is TRBJ1-1, the V gene TRBV6-5; D perhaps matches TRBD1 (6 bases). This CDR3 is 11 amino acids long. V lost 8 bases and J 7 bases, leaving 11 bases between the germline ends. Looked up from germline, CDR1 is MNHEY and CDR2 is SVGAGI. CDR3 sequence reads: CASYRVDEAFF. The CDR3 DNA is TGTGCCAGCTACAGGGTGGATGAAGCTTTCTTT.

The rearrangement links TRBV7-3 to TRBJ2-2, with 8 nucleotides matching TRBD1. Looked up from germline, CDR1 is SGHTA and CDR2 is FQGTGA. The junction had 4 bases not matched to a gene; V was cut back by 4 bases and J by 0 bases. The CDR3 covers 16 residues. CDR3 sequence (DNA): TGTGCCAGCAGCTCCCAGGGGGCCTCGAACACCGGGGAGCTGTTTTTT. Residues: CASSSQGASNTGELFF. Supplemented by reference TRBV7-3 and TRBJ2-2, the full variable domain reads GAGVSQTPSNKVTEKGKYVELRCDPISGHTALYWYRQSLGQGPEFLIYFQGTGAADDSGLPNDRFFAVRPEGSVSTLKIQRTERGDSAVYLCASSSQGASNTGELFFGEGSRLTVL.

The J gene is TRBJ1-2, the V gene TRBV6-5; the D is unclear. The CDR3 spans 15 residues. Looked up from germline, CDR1 is MNHEY and CDR2 is SVGAGI. Trimming shortened V by 0 bases and J by 4 bases, and 12 bases separated the two germline ends. The CDR3 DNA sequence: TGTGCCAGCAGTTACTCGGGAGCGGGGTTCTATGGCTACACCTTC. Its translation: CASSYSGAGFYGYTF.

The chain employs TRBV12-3 or TRBV12-4 and TRBJ2-7; unclear D gene. CDR3 length: 14 amino acids. V dropped 6 bases and J dropped 0 bases, with 12 bases sitting between them. DNA for the CDR3: TGTGCCAGCAGGGGCAGGACCCGCTCCTACGAGCAGTACTTC. Protein sequence: CASRGRTRSYEQYF.

The chain uses TRBV11-2 and TRBJ2-1; TRBD2 agrees at 11 bases. Looked up from germline, CDR1 is SGHAT and CDR2 is FQNNGV. Losses at the gene ends were 5 bases for V and 6 bases for J; bases not matched to a gene: 9. The CDR3 has 16 residues. The CDR3 region has the DNA TGTGCCAGCAGCGAAATACTAGCGGGGGCCGCCAATGAGCAGTTCTTC. This translates into CASSEILAGAANEQFF.

The rearrangement links TRBV30 to TRBJ1-2; D uncertain. The CDR3 is 13 amino acids. Germline V gene sequence: CDR1 GTSNPN, CDR2 SVGIG (reference sequence). The V and J ends lost 1 base and 8 bases respectively, with 14 bases between them. The CDR3 here is CAWSADTRGGYTF. The CDR3 DNA is TGTGCCTGGAGTGCCGACACTCGAGGGGGCTACACCTTC.